These 18 T cell receptor beta chains originate from one sample sequenced in a study of T cell repertoires in cytomegalovirus infection. TCRdb processed the reads anew with MiXCR; each CDR3 protein has one entry. The sample consists of 310,000 or so distinct CDR3 sequences, around 10% of them appearing once. The specimen sequenced was PBMCs. The source is a human donor in good health (CMV status not recorded). Some clones in this sample may be carry-over from other donors' samples.

This clonotype showed up many times. The rearrangement links TRBV6-2 or TRBV6-3 to TRBJ1-1, with a tentative D call TRBD1 (5 bases). Trimming left V 0 bases short and J 10 bases short, with 9 bases between. The CDR3 contains 12 residues. Germline V gene data show CDR1 as MNHEY and CDR2 as SVGEGT. CDR3 amino acids: CASSYSTVGAFF. The CDR3 DNA follows: TGTGCCAGCAGTTACTCGACAGTCGGAGCTTTCTTT.

There are many counts of this clonotype. The V gene is TRBV28, the J gene TRBJ1-6, with D perhaps matching TRBD1 (5 bases). V dropped 9 bases and J dropped 6 bases, with 18 bases sitting between them. Germline-derived CDR1 and CDR2 are MDHEN and SYDVKM. The CDR3 length is 15 residues. Written as DNA, the CDR3 is TGTGCCAGTTACGGGGGAAGCCTTCTTAATTCACCCCTCCACTTT. Its translation: CASYGGSLLNSPLHF.

This clonotype was detected only a few times. V and J are TRBV20-1 and TRBJ2-7, with D tentatively TRBD1 (5 bases). Germline CDR1 DFQATT, CDR2 SNEGSKA (reference sequence). The CDR3 is 15 residues long. Between the trimmed V and J ends, which lost 0 bases and 0 bases, there was a span of 12 bases. The CDR3 region is CSAREETVLSYEQYF. Here the CDR3 DNA reads TGCAGTGCTAGAGAAGAGACAGTCCTCTCCTACGAGCAGTACTTC.

This clonotype occurred many times. The chain employs TRBV7-2 and TRBJ1-4, with D perhaps TRBD1 (5 bases). This CDR3 region has 15 residues. Trimming took 1 base from V and 5 from J, leaving 11 bases between them. Germline assignment: CDR1 SGHTA and CDR2 FQGNSA. For the CDR3, the DNA is TGTGCCAGCAGCTTAGTTGGGGCCCCAAATGAAAAACTGTTTTTT. Amino acids: CASSLVGAPNEKLFF.

This clonotype appeared many times. The chain is built from TRBV7-2 and TRBJ2-3; the D gene is possibly TRBD1 (6 bases). V lost 6 bases to trimming and J lost 0 bases, with 10 bases between them. The CDR3 is made up of 14 amino acids. Germline V CDR1 and CDR2: SGHTA, FQGNSA. CDR3 coding DNA: TGTGCCAGCAGGGGGGACACTAGCACAGATACGCAGTATTTT. This translates into CASRGDTSTDTQYF.

This clonotype was found many times. This sequence joins TRBV7-2 and TRBJ1-2, with D perhaps matching TRBD1 (6 bases). CDR3 length equals 14 residues. From germline, CDR1 is SGHTA and CDR2 FQGNSA. Trimming took 4 bases from V and 8 from J, leaving 17 bases between them. CDR3: CASSWGSTGDGYTF. DNA for the CDR3: TGTGCCAGCAGCTGGGGATCGACAGGTGACGGCTACACCTTC.

This clonotype has just a few counts. The chain combines TRBV28 with TRBJ2-7, with 8 nucleotides matching TRBD1. The ends lost 2 bases at V and 2 bases at J; junction bases unmatched: 8. Germline V gives CDR1 MDHEN, CDR2 SYDVKM. This CDR3 has 16 amino acids. Written as DNA, the CDR3 is TGTGCCAGCAGTTTAGGGGGGCAGGGGGCGGCCTACGAGCAGTACGTC. Its protein product is CASSLGGQGAAYEQYV.

This clonotype was detected only a few times. This rearrangement joins TRBV28 to TRBJ1-5; TRBD1 agrees at 12 bases. V was clipped by 2 bases and J by 7 bases; unmatched bases: 3. Germline lookup yields CDR1 MDHEN and CDR2 SYDVKM. This CDR3 is built from 15 residues. The CDR3 DNA follows: TGTGCCAGCAGTTTAGAAGGGACAGGGGGCCAGCCCCAGCATTTT. The encoded protein is CASSLEGTGGQPQHF.

The J gene is TRBJ2-1, the V gene TRBV20-1, with 8 bases aligning to TRBD2. The CDR3 consists of 12 residues. Germline V lookup: CDR1 DFQATT, CDR2 SNEGSKA (reference sequence). Trimming removed 6 bases from V and 6 bases from J; junction bases left unmatched: 4. CDR3 amino acids: CSAPRGANEQFF. CDR3 DNA sequence: TGCAGTGCCCCGCGGGGGGCCAATGAGCAGTTCTTC.

This clonotype was counted ten times or more. The gene calls are TRBV20-1 and TRBJ1-5; TRBD1 agrees at 8 bases. The length of the CDR3 is 15 residues. V was pared by 0 bases and J by 6 bases, with 7 bases of the junction left unmatched. Germline CDR1 DFQATT, CDR2 SNEGSKA (reference sequence). CDR3 loop: CSARDDTGGVQPQHF. The CDR3 nucleotides are TGCAGTGCTAGAGATGACACAGGGGGGGTTCAGCCCCAGCATTTT.

This clonotype was counted many times. The gene calls are TRBV12-3 or TRBV12-4 and TRBJ1-1; no firm D call. V lost 2 bases and J 0 bases, leaving 13 bases between the germline ends. The CDR3 runs 16 residues. CDR3 residues: CASSLQRHIMNTEAFF. For the CDR3, the DNA is TGTGCCAGCAGTTTACAGCGGCACATCATGAACACTGAAGCTTTCTTT.

CDR3 sequence reads: CSVGGAIQYF. For the CDR3, the DNA is TGCAGCGTCGGGGGGGCCATTCAGTACTTC. The gene calls are TRBV29-1 and TRBJ2-4, with 8 bases aligning to TRBD2. J gave up 9 bases and V 6 bases, and 1 base lay outside the gene matches. This CDR3 is 10 amino acids long. The germline V gene has CDR1 SQVTM and CDR2 ANQGSEA.

The J gene is TRBJ2-1, the V gene TRBV2, with D hard to call. Trimming left V 4 bases short and J 6 bases short, with 10 bases between. Germline V gene lookup returns CDR1 SNHLY and CDR2 FYNNEI. This CDR3 has 13 residues. CDR3 nucleotides: TGTGCCAGCAGTGTGGTAGGGCCCAATGAGCAGTTCTTC. Encoded protein: CASSVVGPNEQFF.

This clonotype showed up many times. The chain couples TRBV12-3 or TRBV12-4 to TRBJ1-5; D gene unclear. The CDR3 loop spans 11 amino acids. V was trimmed by 5 bases and J by 7 bases, leaving 6 bases between them. CDR3 loop: CASSIGQPQHF. The DNA of the CDR3 is TGTGCCAGCAGTATAGGCCAGCCCCAGCATTTT.

This clonotype was counted ten times or more. This chain connects TRBV7-8 to TRBJ2-1; 13 bases are shared with TRBD2. J lost 7 bases, V lost 1 base, and 4 bases had no gene match. The CDR3 is made up of 16 amino acids. Germline CDR1 and CDR2: SGHVS and FQNEAQ. CDR3 loop: CASSLELAGGLNEQFF. In DNA, the CDR3 is TGTGCCAGCAGCTTAGAACTAGCGGGGGGGCTGAATGAGCAGTTCTTC. Full variable domain (outside the CDR3, taken from reference TRBV7-8 and TRBJ2-1): GAGVSQSPRYKVAKRGQDVALRCDPISGHVSLFWYQQALGQGPEFLTYFQNEAQLDKSGLPSDRFFAERPEGSVSTLKIQRTQQEDSAVYLCASSLELAGGLNEQFFGPGTRLTVL.

CDR3 protein: CASSLAPGLINQPQHF. For the CDR3, the DNA is TGTGCCAGCAGCTTGGCCCCCGGCCTTATCAATCAGCCCCAGCATTTT. This chain links TRBV5-5 with TRBJ1-5; D unresolved. Germline assignment: CDR1 SGHKS and CDR2 YYEKEE (reference sequence). This CDR3 is built from 16 residues. Trimming stripped 0 bases from V and 3 bases from J, with 13 bases between. Using reference TRBV5-5 and TRBJ1-5 for the parts outside the CDR3, the full variable domain is DAGVTQSPTHLIKTRGQQVTLRCSPISGHKSVSWYQQVLGQGPQFIFQYYEKEERGRGNFPDRFSARQFPNYSSELNVNALLLGDSALYLCASSLAPGLINQPQHFGDGTRLSIL.

This clonotype showed up just a few times. The chain combines TRBV5-1 with TRBJ1-1; a possible D gene is TRBD1 (5 bases). There are 15 residues in the CDR3. Trimming took off 0 bases at V and 1 base at J, with 10 bases between the two ends. Germline-derived CDR1 and CDR2 are SGHRS and YFSETQ. CDR3 nucleotide sequence: TGCGCCAGCAGCTTGGTGGGGACGCAGAACACTGAAGCTTTCTTT. Its protein product is CASSLVGTQNTEAFF.

This clonotype was found many times. The chain couples TRBV7-2 to TRBJ2-5, with D maybe TRBD2 (5 bases). The CDR3 consists of 14 residues. Germline V gives CDR1 SGHTA, CDR2 FQGNSA. Trimming removed 2 bases at V and 5 bases at J, with 12 bases between. In DNA, the CDR3 is TGTGCCAGCAGCTTATTAAGCCGGAGGGAGACCCAGTACTTC. Translation: CASSLLSRRETQYF.